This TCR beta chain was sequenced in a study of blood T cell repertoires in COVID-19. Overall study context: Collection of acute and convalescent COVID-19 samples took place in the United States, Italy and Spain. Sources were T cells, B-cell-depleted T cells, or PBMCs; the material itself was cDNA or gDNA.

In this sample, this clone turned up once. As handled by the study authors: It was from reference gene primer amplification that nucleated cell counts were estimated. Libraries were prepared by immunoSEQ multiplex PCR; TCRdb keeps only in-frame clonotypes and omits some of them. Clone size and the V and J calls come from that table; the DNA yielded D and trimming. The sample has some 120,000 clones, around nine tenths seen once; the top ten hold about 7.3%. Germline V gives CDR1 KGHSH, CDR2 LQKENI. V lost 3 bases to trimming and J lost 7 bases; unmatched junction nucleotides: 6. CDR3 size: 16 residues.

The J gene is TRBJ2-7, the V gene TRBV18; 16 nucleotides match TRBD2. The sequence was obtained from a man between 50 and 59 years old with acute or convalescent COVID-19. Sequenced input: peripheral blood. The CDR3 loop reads CASSPGTSGRAREQYF. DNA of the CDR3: TGTGCCAGCTCACCCGGGACTAGCGGGAGGGCCCGAGAGCAGTACTTC.